This T cell receptor beta chain was captured by sequencing in a study of blood T cell repertoires in COVID-19. Study-wide context: Researchers got acute and convalescent COVID-19 samples from the United States, Italy and Spain. In each case, the material was cDNA or gDNA derived from T cells, B-cell-depleted T cells, or PBMCs.

Here immunoSEQ multiplex PCR was the method, and the copy in TCRdb shows in-frame clones only, minus some. The table shows 200,000 to 250,000 clones, with about 88% occurring only once. CDR3 length: 12 amino acids. The ends lost 5 bases at V and 11 bases at J; junction bases unmatched: 2. Germline V gene data show CDR1 as LGHDT and CDR2 as YNNKEL (reference sequence). The sequencing input was peripheral blood. This clonotype was sampled from a man aged 40-49 years with acute or convalescent COVID-19. The chain recombines TRBV3-1 (or the pseudogene TRBV3-2) with TRBJ2-3, with 12 nucleotides matching TRBD2. The chain's CDR3 is CASSELAGGQYF. The CDR3 nucleotides are TGTGCCAGCAGCGAACTAGCGGGGGGGCAGTATTTT.